The rows below give T cell receptor beta chains drawn from one sample of a study of patients and donors after allogeneic stem cell transplantation. TCRdb redid the calling of the RT-PCR reads with MiXCR, one entry per CDR3 protein. Seen here are approximately 200,000 distinct CDR3 sequences, less than 45% observed once, and the top ten hold about 35%. The sequencing sample was made of blood, either unsorted or a sorted T cell fraction (not recorded which). Receptor source: a human donor who was either an allogeneic HSCT recipient or a stem cell or donor lymphocyte infusion donor (not recorded which). It is not recorded whose cells these are; they may come from a transplant donor. Each CDR3 is given with its conserved first and last residue. The D gene is left open where the match is weak. Clone size, where shown, is once, few, many, or a class for clones that have expanded.

TRBJ2-7	few	TRBV7-9	TRBD1	CASSFVGQSYEQYF	TGTGCCAGCAGCTTCGTGGGACAGTCCTACGAGCAGTACTTC
TRBJ1-1	.	TRBV7-9	TRBD1	CASSSDRVWSTEAFF	TGTGCCAGCAGCTCGGACAGGGTATGGAGCACTGAAGCTTTCTTT
TRBJ2-6	.	TRBV6-2/TRBV6-3	.	CASSANLAGGANVLTF	TGTGCCAGCAGCGCCAATCTAGCCGGTGGGGCCAACGTCCTGACTTTC
TRBJ2-7	.	TRBV29-1	TRBD1	CSVVRQGSEQYF	TGCAGCGTTGTGAGACAGGGATCCGAGCAGTACTTC
TRBJ2-1	few	TRBV6-2/TRBV6-3	.	CASISSYNEQFF	TGTGCCAGCATTAGCTCCTACAATGAGCAGTTCTTC
TRBJ1-3	.	TRBV6-6	.	CASSYEASRGNTIYF	TGTGCCAGCAGTTACGAGGCTTCGAGAGGAAACACCATATATTTT
TRBJ2-7	.	TRBV29-1	.	CSVVKGDEQYF	TGCAGCGTTGTTAAGGGCGACGAGCAGTACTTC
TRBJ2-3	.	TRBV4-3	.	CASSQVTGAQYF	TGCGCCAGCAGCCAAGTAACTGGGGCGCAGTATTTT
TRBJ2-7	few	TRBV6-5	.	CASSYSPPREQYF	TGTGCCAGCAGTTACTCCCCTCCTCGCGAGCAGTACTTC
TRBJ2-3	once	TRBV27	.	CASSLDGSGTQYF	TGTGCCAGCAGCCTGGACGGCTCAGGTACGCAGTATTTT
TRBJ1-1	.	TRBV5-6	.	CASSWRADTEAFF	TGTGCCAGCAGCTGGAGGGCAGACACTGAAGCTTTCTTT
TRBJ1-4	.	TRBV15	TRBD1	CATQDREREKLFF	TGTGCCACCCAGGACAGGGAAAGAGAAAAACTGTTTTTT
TRBJ2-2	.	TRBV12-3/TRBV12-4	TRBD1	CASSFGQANTGELFF	TGTGCCAGCAGTTTTGGACAGGCGAACACCGGGGAGCTGTTTTTT
TRBJ1-1	.	TRBV7-6	.	CASSPGTNTEAFF	TGTGCCAGCAGCCCAGGGACAAACACTGAAGCTTTCTTT
TRBJ2-7	.	TRBV9	.	CASSGTLPYEQYF	TGTGCCAGCAGCGGTACGCTTCCCTACGAGCAGTACTTC
TRBJ2-7	few	TRBV11-1	TRBD1	CASSSDRGGLTYEQYF	TGTGCCAGCAGCTCCGACAGGGGCGGACTGACCTACGAGCAGTACTTC
TRBJ1-2	.	TRBV24-1	TRBD1	CATSDPHRGGGGYTF	TGTGCCACCAGTGATCCCCACAGGGGCGGTGGTGGCTACACCTTC
TRBJ2-1	.	TRBV5-5	TRBD2	CASSLPHRIAGGDEQFF	TGTGCCAGCAGCTTGCCGCACAGGATAGCGGGAGGAGATGAGCAGTTCTTC
TRBJ2-3	.	TRBV11-1	.	CASSLVGNIRIDTQYF	TGTGCCAGCAGCTTAGTCGGGAATATAAGGATAGATACGCAGTATTTT
TRBJ1-3	.	TRBV12-3/TRBV12-4	.	CASRQRNTIYF	TGTGCCAGCAGACAGAGAAACACCATATATTTT
TRBJ1-2	.	TRBV29-1	TRBD1	CSVASVTGVIYGYTF	TGCAGCGTTGCCTCGGTTACAGGGGTTATATATGGCTACACCTTC
TRBJ2-2	.	TRBV4-2	.	CASSPWTDRNTGELFF	TGTGCCAGCAGCCCTTGGACGGACCGAAACACCGGGGAGCTGTTTTTT
TRBJ2-1	.	TRBV11-2	TRBD1	CASSLGTGNEQFF	TGTGCCAGCAGCTTAGGGACAGGGAATGAGCAGTTCTTC
TRBJ1-1	many	TRBV5-1	TRBD1	CASTPGQALNTEAFF	TGCGCCAGCACCCCTGGACAGGCTTTGAACACTGAAGCTTTCTTT
TRBJ2-7	.	TRBV20-1	.	CSARGGTLIYEQYF	TGCAGTGCTAGAGGAGGGACCCTAATCTACGAGCAGTACTTC
TRBJ1-5	.	TRBV29-1	.	CSVAESNQPQHF	TGCAGCGTTGCAGAAAGCAATCAGCCCCAGCATTTT
TRBJ2-7	few	TRBV29-1	.	CSVEAGRSPTHPISYEQYF	TGCAGCGTTGAAGCCGGGCGGTCCCCGACCCACCCTATCTCCTACGAGCAGTACTTC
TRBJ1-1	few	TRBV9	.	CASSVDLPDTEAFF	TGTGCCAGCAGCGTAGACCTACCGGACACTGAAGCTTTCTTT
TRBJ1-3	.	TRBV12-3/TRBV12-4	.	CASSLGGQPFPSGNTIYF	TGTGCCAGCAGTTTAGGAGGACAGCCGTTTCCCTCTGGAAACACCATATATTTT
TRBJ1-6	.	TRBV6-5	.	CASNSYNSPLHF	TGTGCCAGCAACAGTTATAATTCACCCCTCCACTTT
TRBJ1-6	.	TRBV28	.	CASSLNSPLHF	TGTGCCAGCAGTTTAAATTCACCCCTCCACTTT
TRBJ1-2	few	TRBV4-3	TRBD1	CASSHKTGTGGSYGYTF	TGCGCCAGCAGCCATAAAACCGGGACAGGGGGGTCCTATGGCTACACCTTC
TRBJ2-3	.	TRBV20-1	TRBD2	CSASRTSGSTDTQYF	TGCAGTGCTAGTAGAACTAGCGGTAGCACAGATACGCAGTATTTT
TRBJ1-6	.	TRBV6-5	TRBD1	CASSREFGTGVSPLHF	TGTGCCAGCAGTCGCGAATTCGGGACAGGGGTTTCACCCCTCCACTTT
TRBJ1-4	few	TRBV7-2	.	CASSTPQQGTTNEKLFF	TGTGCCAGCAGCACGCCCCAACAGGGCACAACTAATGAAAAACTGTTTTTT
TRBJ1-3	.	TRBV25-1	.	CASSEMRGAGNTIYF	TGTGCCAGCAGTGAAATGAGGGGGGCTGGAAACACCATATATTTT
TRBJ2-1	.	TRBV15	.	CATSREDVVSYNEQFF	TGTGCCACCAGCAGAGAGGACGTAGTTTCCTACAATGAGCAGTTCTTC
TRBJ2-3	.	TRBV10-3	TRBD2	CAISGSAGERDTQYF	TGTGCCATCAGTGGCTCGGCGGGAGAGAGAGATACGCAGTATTTT
TRBJ1-3	.	TRBV4-3	.	CASSQDRGLFGNTIYF	TGCGCCAGCAGCCAAGACCGAGGACTGTTTGGGAACACCATATATTTT
TRBJ2-7	.	TRBV9	.	CASSVEGDAAYEQYF	TGTGCCAGCAGCGTAGAAGGGGACGCAGCCTACGAGCAGTACTTC
TRBJ1-6	.	TRBV12-3/TRBV12-4	.	CASSFGHQGNSPLHF	TGTGCCAGCAGTTTCGGACACCAAGGGAATTCACCCCTCCACTTT
TRBJ1-1	.	TRBV11-2	.	CASSRQFSNTEAFF	TGTGCCAGCTCGCGGCAGTTTTCGAACACTGAAGCTTTCTTT
TRBJ2-3	.	TRBV20-1	TRBD2	CSASARGRAADTQYF	TGCAGTGCTAGTGCGCGCGGGAGGGCGGCAGATACGCAGTATTTT
TRBJ2-7	.	TRBV10-3	.	CATTGDYYEQYF	TGTGCCACCACAGGGGACTACTACGAGCAGTACTTC
TRBJ2-3	few	TRBV4-3	.	CASSQEAPSTDTQYF	TGCGCCAGCAGCCAAGAGGCCCCCAGCACAGATACGCAGTATTTT
TRBJ1-5	few	TRBV12-3/TRBV12-4	TRBD1	CASTLQGQVQPQHF	TGTGCCAGCACCCTTCAGGGACAGGTACAGCCCCAGCATTTT
TRBJ1-2	few	TRBV24-1	.	CATSDGNTF	TGTGCCACCAGTGATGGGAATACCTTC
TRBJ2-7	.	TRBV7-9	.	CASSPGAGTAIYEQYF	TGTGCCAGCAGCCCTGGGGCGGGGACCGCAATCTACGAGCAGTACTTC
TRBJ1-6	.	TRBV6-5	.	CASSYRRDALSPLHF	TGTGCCAGCAGTTATCGACGGGACGCACTTTCACCCCTCCACTTT
TRBJ2-3	.	TRBV12-3/TRBV12-4	TRBD1	CASRVTPGQATDTQYF	TGTGCCAGCAGAGTTACCCCAGGACAGGCGACAGATACGCAGTATTTT
TRBJ1-2	few	TRBV12-3/TRBV12-4	.	CASSFFRVGIYGYTF	TGTGCCAGCAGTTTTTTTCGGGTGGGGATATACGGCTACACCTTC